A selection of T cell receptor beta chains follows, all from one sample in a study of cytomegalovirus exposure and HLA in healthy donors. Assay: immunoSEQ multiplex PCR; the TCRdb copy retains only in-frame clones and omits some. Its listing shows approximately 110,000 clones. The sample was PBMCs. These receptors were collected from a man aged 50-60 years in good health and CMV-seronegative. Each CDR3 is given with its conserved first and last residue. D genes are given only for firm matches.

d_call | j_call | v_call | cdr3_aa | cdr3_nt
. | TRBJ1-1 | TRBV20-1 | CMLRVNTEAFF | TGCATGCTGCGGGTGAACACTGAAGCTTTCTTT
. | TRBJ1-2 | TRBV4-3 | CASSQGPLGGNYGYTF | TGCGCCAGCAGCCAAGGACCCCTCGGGGGGAACTATGGCTACACCTTC
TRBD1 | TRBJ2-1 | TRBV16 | CASSQWAGQGENEQFF | TGTGCCAGCAGCCAATGGGCGGGACAGGGGGAGAATGAGCAGTTCTTC
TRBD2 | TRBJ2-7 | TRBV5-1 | CASSPLAGSSYEQYF | TGCGCCAGCAGCCCTTTAGCGGGGAGCTCCTACGAGCAGTACTTC
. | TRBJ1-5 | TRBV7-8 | CASSPVSDYSNQPQHF | TGTGCCAGCAGCCCCGTTTCAGACTATAGCAATCAGCCCCAGCATTTT
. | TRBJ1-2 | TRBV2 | CASSEAMTRYGYTF | TGTGCCAGCAGTGAAGCGATGACGAGGTATGGCTACACCTTC
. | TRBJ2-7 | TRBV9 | CASSATDYEQYF | TGTGCCAGCAGCGCAACGGACTACGAGCAGTACTTC
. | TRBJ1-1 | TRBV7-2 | CASSVPGSIAFF | TGTGCCAGCAGCGTCCCCGGGAGTATAGCTTTCTTT
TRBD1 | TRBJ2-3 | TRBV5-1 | CASSGQGTDTQYF | TGCGCCAGCAGCGGACAGGGGACAGATACGCAGTATTTT
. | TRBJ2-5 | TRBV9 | CASSVDGGYQETQYF | TGTGCCAGCAGCGTAGACGGAGGGTACCAAGAGACCCAGTACTTC
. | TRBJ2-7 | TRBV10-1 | CASSEAGEQYF | TGCGCCAGCAGTGAGGCGGGCGAGCAGTACTTC
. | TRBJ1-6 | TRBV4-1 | CASSQALGTNSPLHF | TGCGCCAGCAGCCAGGCTCTAGGTACTAATTCACCCCTCCACTTT
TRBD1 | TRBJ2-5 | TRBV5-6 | CASSKRLARGETQYF | TGTGCCAGCAGCAAGAGACTTGCCAGGGGGGAGACCCAGTACTTC
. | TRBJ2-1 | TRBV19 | CASTTSAGGSNEQFF | TGTGCCAGTACCACCTCCGCGGGCGGGTCCAATGAGCAGTTCTTC
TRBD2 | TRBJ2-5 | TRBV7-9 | CASSSRLAGQETQYF | TGTGCCAGCAGCTCGAGACTAGCGGGCCAAGAGACCCAGTACTTC
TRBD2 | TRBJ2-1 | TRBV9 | CASSITEGLAGNYNEQFF | TGTGCCAGCAGCATAACGGAGGGACTAGCGGGAAACTACAATGAGCAGTTCTTC
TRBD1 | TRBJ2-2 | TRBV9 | CASSARTGLPGELFF | TGTGCCAGCAGCGCGAGGACAGGGCTTCCCGGGGAGCTGTTTTTT
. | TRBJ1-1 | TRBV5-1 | CASSLLQLSDTEAFF | TGCGCCAGCAGCTTATTACAGTTATCTGATACTGAAGCTTTCTTT
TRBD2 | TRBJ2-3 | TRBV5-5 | CASSLELAGVTQYF | TGTGCCAGCAGCTTGGAACTAGCGGGAGTGACGCAGTATTTT
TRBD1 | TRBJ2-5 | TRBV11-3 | CASSPPTGVGTQYF | TGTGCCAGCAGCCCGCCAACAGGGGTTGGGACCCAGTACTTC
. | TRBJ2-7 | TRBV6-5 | CASRSMGGRYEQYF | TGTGCCAGCAGATCAATGGGGGGGCGGTACGAGCAGTACTTC
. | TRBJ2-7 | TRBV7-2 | CASSLGYGLGHDYEQYF | TGTGCCAGCAGCTTAGGGTACGGACTGGGCCACGACTACGAGCAGTACTTC
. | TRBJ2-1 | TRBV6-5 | CASSYSGPQVNEQFF | TGTGCCAGCAGTTACTCGGGGCCGCAAGTTAATGAGCAGTTCTTC
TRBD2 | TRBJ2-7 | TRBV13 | CASSLTGTSGADEQYF | TGTGCCAGCAGCCTCACCGGGACTAGTGGGGCGGACGAGCAGTACTTC
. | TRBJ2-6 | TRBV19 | CASSFILSGANVLTF | TGTGCCAGTAGTTTTATCCTTTCTGGGGCCAACGTCCTGACTTTC
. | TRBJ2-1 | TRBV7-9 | CASSLVSREQFF | TGTGCCAGCAGCTTAGTCTCTCGGGAGCAGTTCTTC
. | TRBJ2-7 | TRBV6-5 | CASSYSGQGSYEQYF | TGTGCCAGCAGTTACTCGGGGCAGGGCTCCTACGAGCAGTACTTC
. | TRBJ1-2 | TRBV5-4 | CASGSRGSKANYGYTF | TGTGCCAGCGGATCAAGGGGTAGCAAAGCTAACTATGGCTACACCTTC
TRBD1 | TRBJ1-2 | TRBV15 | CATSRDHATGNYGYTF | TGTGCCACCAGCAGAGATCATGCGACAGGGAACTATGGCTACACCTTC
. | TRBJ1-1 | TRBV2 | CASSDSFVYTEAFF | TGTGCCAGCAGTGACAGTTTCGTTTACACTGAAGCTTTCTTT